Sequencing of this T cell receptor beta chain was carried out in a study of somatic mutations in cytotoxic T cells in rheumatoid arthritis. In the study overall: Flow cytometry sorted some V beta antibody-stained T-cell populations to nearly 100% purity, V beta1+ cells among them being sequenced for TCRB. Study results and limitations: Unknown were the antigen targets of the expanded CD8+ clones.

Once isolated by positive magnetic bead selection, the CD4+ and CD8+ cells had their purity checked by flow cytometry. CDR3 length equals 14 residues. Germline V CDR1 and CDR2: SGHDT, YYEEEE. Trimming took 2 bases from V and 0 from J, leaving 8 bases between them. Method: immunoSEQ multiplex PCR; TCRdb's copy keeps in-frame clones and lacks some. The profile shows about 5,600 clones, approximately 80% of them singletons. Regarding this clone: No antigen is known for it.

Sequencing was done on a sample of CD8+ T cells sorted from blood. The genes are TRBV5-6 and TRBJ1-1; D is unresolved. This TCR derives from an adult with rheumatoid arthritis. CDR3 protein: CASSFGGMNTEAFF. CDR3 sequence (DNA): TGTGCCAGCAGCTTTGGAGGAATGAACACTGAAGCTTTCTTT.